The clone carrying this TCR beta chain was seen ten or more times. As yet, its antigen is unknown. Trimming stripped 3 bases from V and 4 bases from J, with 13 bases between. Germline V gene sequence: CDR1 DFQATT, CDR2 SNEGSKA (reference sequence). The CDR3 contains 14 residues. Researchers took RNA transcripts and amplified the TCR beta CDR3 regions from them. HTBI primers were employed in a first-round RT-PCR of the TCR CDR3. MiXCR, run by TCRdb on the multiplex PCR reads, gives a single entry per CDR3 protein. The sample has around 350,000 distinct CDR3 sequences, around 14% seen once; the top ten hold about 27%. The data were obtained in a study of T cells in Graves' hyperthyroidism and ophthalmopathy. Findings and limits, study-wide: For ophthalmopathy, model prediction preceded onset by a median roughly 6.2 months.

The TCR sequence derives from a woman under 30 with Graves' hyperthyroidism that later progressed to Graves' ophthalmopathy. The chain has TRBV20-1 and TRBJ1-5; D unclear. Sequenced sample: blood. CDR3 protein: CSASYREGNQPQHF. The CDR3 DNA reads as TGCAGTGCTAGTTATCGGGAAGGGAATCAGCCCCAGCATTTT.